This T cell receptor beta chain was recovered during a study of blood T cell repertoires in COVID-19. Study background: From the United States, Italy and Spain came samples of acute and convalescent COVID-19. The cDNA or gDNA used as material had been derived from T cells, B-cell-depleted T cells, or PBMCs.

Seattle patients were enrolled while actively infected and followed longitudinally. V lost 4 bases to trimming and J lost 9 bases, with 15 bases between them. Germline CDR1 and CDR2: MNHEY and SVGAGI. The length of the CDR3 is 13 residues. Only in-frame clones appear in the TCRdb table, and some are missing; sequencing was by immunoSEQ multiplex PCR. The sample yields some 290,000 clones, approximately 87% seen once. Sample: peripheral blood. The sequence derives from a woman aged 25 to 39 with COVID-19, enrolled during active disease. The V and J genes are TRBV6-5 and TRBJ1-2, with D perhaps TRBD1 (5 bases). CDR3 residues: CASSLTVSRSYTF. The DNA of the CDR3 is TGTGCCAGCAGTTTGACAGTCTCTAGAAGCTACACCTTC.